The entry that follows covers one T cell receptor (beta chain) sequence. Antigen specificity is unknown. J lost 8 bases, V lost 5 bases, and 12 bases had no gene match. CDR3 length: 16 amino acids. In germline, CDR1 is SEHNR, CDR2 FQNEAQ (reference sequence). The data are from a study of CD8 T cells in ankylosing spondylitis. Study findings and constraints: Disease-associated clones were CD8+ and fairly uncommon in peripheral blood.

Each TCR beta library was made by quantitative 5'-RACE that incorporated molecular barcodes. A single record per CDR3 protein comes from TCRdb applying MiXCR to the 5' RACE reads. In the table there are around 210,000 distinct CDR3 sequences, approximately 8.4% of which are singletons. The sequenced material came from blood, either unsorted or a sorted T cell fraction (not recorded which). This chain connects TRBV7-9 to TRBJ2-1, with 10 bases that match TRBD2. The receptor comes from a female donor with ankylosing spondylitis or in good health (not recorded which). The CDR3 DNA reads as TGTGCCAGCAGCCCTAGCGGGAGAGGTTCTGGCTATGAGCAGTTCTTC. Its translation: CASSPSGRGSGYEQFF.